A single sample is the source of the 15 T cell receptor beta chains below, sequenced in a study of T cell responses to AZD1222 COVID-19 vaccine. The protocol was immunoSEQ multiplex PCR, while the TCRdb copy is restricted to in-frame clones and leaves out a portion. The data show about 130,000 clones, with about 93% seen just once and 5% to 5.5% held by the top ten. The sample in question was peripheral blood, obtained on day 0 of AZD1222 vaccination. The receptors originated from an adult in good health.

The chain has TRBV6-5 and TRBJ1-6; no definite D call. Germline V CDR1 and CDR2: MNHEY, SVGAGI. This CDR3 contains 15 residues. V was clipped by 6 bases and J by 7 bases, with 16 bases between them. The CDR3 region is CASSPFLAGNSPLHF. CDR3 DNA: TGTGCCAGCAGCCCGTTTTTGGCCGGCAATTCACCCCTCCACTTT.

This chain joins TRBV30 and TRBJ1-3; the match to TRBD1 covers 7 bases. Germline-derived CDR1 and CDR2 are GTSNPN and SVGIG (reference sequence). V gave up 2 bases and J gave up 4 bases; unmatched junction bases: 5. The CDR3 is 14 amino acids. CDR3 sequence: CAWSPGQAGNTIYF. Here the CDR3 DNA reads TGTGCCTGGAGTCCCGGACAGGCGGGAAACACCATATATTTT.

The chain combines TRBV29-1 with TRBJ1-4, with D unclear. The CDR3 extends over 9 amino acids. Germline-derived CDR1 and CDR2 are SQVTM and ANQGSEA. V was clipped by 5 bases and J by 10 bases, with 5 bases between them. DNA for the CDR3: TGCAGCGTTCGGGGAAAACTGTTTTTT. Its translation is CSVRGKLFF.

This chain uses TRBV27 with TRBJ1-2; 9 positions match TRBD1. Germline loops: CDR1 MNHEY, CDR2 SMNVEV (reference sequence). Trimming removed 5 bases from V and 5 bases from J; junction bases left unmatched: 6. The CDR3 has 14 residues. The CDR3 region has the DNA TGTGCCAGCAGTGGAACAGGGGGCAATTATGGCTACACCTTC. This codes for CASSGTGGNYGYTF.

The chain employs TRBV4-3 and TRBJ1-3, with 7 bases aligning to TRBD1. The CDR3 totals 20 residues. Per the germline V gene, CDR1 is LGHNA and CDR2 is YSLEER. The V gene end was trimmed by 2 bases and the J gene end by 0 bases; junction bases not matched to a gene: 16. As DNA, the CDR3 is TGCGCCAGCAGCCAAACCGAGACAGGGCAGCTCTGGAGCTCTGGAAACACCATATATTTT. It encodes CASSQTETGQLWSSGNTIYF.

The V and J genes are TRBV28 and TRBJ2-3; D is possibly TRBD2 (6 bases). The ends were cut back, 10 bases at V and 2 bases at J, with 16 bases in the middle. Germline V gene data show CDR1 as MDHEN and CDR2 as SYDVKM. The CDR3 has 14 amino acids. The CDR3, as DNA: TGTGCCATCCGGGGCGGGACCTTCACAGATACGCAGTATTTT. Protein: CAIRGGTFTDTQYF.

The V gene is TRBV9, the J gene TRBJ2-4; 11 nucleotides align to TRBD2. CDR3 length equals 18 residues. V gave up 0 bases and J gave up 1 base; unmatched junction bases: 6. CDR1 is SGDLS, CDR2 YYNGEE, per germline. This CDR3 is CASSVGSSGGTAKNIQYF. The CDR3 DNA reads as TGTGCCAGCAGCGTAGGGTCTAGCGGGGGGACGGCCAAAAACATTCAGTACTTC.

This clone was counted a few times. The chain combines TRBV10-3 with TRBJ1-1; D gene ambiguous. V shed 1 base and J shed 3 bases, with 0 bases lying between them. In germline, CDR1 is ENHRY, CDR2 SYGVKD. There are 11 residues in the CDR3. This CDR3 is CAISEYTEAFF. The CDR3 nucleotides read TGTGCCATCAGTGAGTACACTGAAGCTTTCTTT.

This clone has only a few counts. The rearrangement uses TRBV27 and TRBJ2-2; 7 bases are a match to TRBD2. With 5 bases clipped from V and 0 bases from J, the junction kept 9 bases outside the gene matches. The CDR3 has 17 amino acids. Looked up from germline, CDR1 is MNHEY and CDR2 is SMNVEV (reference sequence). The CDR3 bases are TGTGCCAGCAGTCACTCCCCGGGGAGGGCGAACACCGGGGAGCTGTTTTTT. This gives the protein CASSHSPGRANTGELFF.

The chain recombines TRBV7-6 with TRBJ2-5; D unclear. Looked up from germline, CDR1 is SGHVS and CDR2 is FNYEAQ. Trimming took 4 bases from V and 7 from J, leaving 22 bases between them. The CDR3 is made up of 16 amino acids. The DNA of the CDR3 is TGTGCCAGCAGCTCCAACCGGGCAGGCTCATCGGCGACCCAGTACTTC. Its protein is CASSSNRAGSSATQYF. Drawing the rest from reference TRBV7-6 and TRBJ2-5, the complete variable domain is GAGVSQSPRYKVTKRGQDVALRCDPISGHVSLYWYRQALGQGPEFLTYFNYEAQQDKSGLPNDRFSAERPEGSISTLTIQRTEQRDSAMYRCASSSNRAGSSATQYFGPGTRLLVL.

The V and J genes are TRBV30 and TRBJ1-2; 8 nucleotides align to TRBD1. The germline V gene has CDR1 GTSNPN and CDR2 SVGIG (reference sequence). The CDR3 has 11 residues. With 5 bases clipped from V and 8 bases from J, the junction kept 4 bases outside the gene matches. For the CDR3, the DNA is TGTGCCTGGGGACAGGGACGGGGCTACACCTTC. Translating it yields CAWGQGRGYTF.

The CDR3 here is CASKLTGGGTEAFF. The CDR3, as DNA: TGTGCCAGCAAGCTGACAGGGGGTGGCACTGAAGCTTTCTTT. J is TRBJ1-1 and V is TRBV6-5, with 9 bases aligning to TRBD1. This CDR3 has 14 amino acids. Losses at the gene ends were 7 bases for V and 4 bases for J; bases not matched to a gene: 7. CDR1 and CDR2 from the germline V gene are MNHEY and SVGAGI.

CDR3 sequence reads: CASSKDGGSLYEQYF. In nucleotides, the CDR3 is TGCGCCAGCAGCAAGGACGGAGGAAGCCTTTACGAGCAGTACTTC. The rearrangement links TRBV4-1 to TRBJ2-7; D might be TRBD2 (5 bases). From germline, CDR1 is MGHRA and CDR2 YSYEKL. Trimming shortened V by 5 bases and J by 4 bases, and 18 bases separated the two germline ends. This CDR3 is 15 amino acids long.

This chain uses TRBV2 with TRBJ2-3; a possible D gene is TRBD2 (7 bases). Germline V gene lookup returns CDR1 SNHLY and CDR2 FYNNEI. V was shortened by 4 bases and J by 10 bases, with 24 bases between the two germline ends. The length of the CDR3 is 16 residues. The DNA for the CDR3 is TGTGCCAGCAGTGTGTCGGCGGGGGCCCTCGGGGGGTCGCAGTATTTT. This gives the protein CASSVSAGALGGSQYF.

The chain combines TRBV27 with TRBJ2-7, with 7 bases aligning to TRBD1. The germline CDR1 and CDR2 sequences are MNHEY and SMNVEV (reference sequence). V was clipped by 4 bases and J by 0 bases; unmatched bases: 6. The CDR3 is made up of 15 amino acids. CDR3 DNA: TGTGCCAGCAGTTCTTCCGGGACAGTCTCCTACGAGCAGTACTTC. Amino acids: CASSSSGTVSYEQYF.